Following are 21 T cell receptor beta chains from one sample sequenced in a study of blood T cells in healthy people across ages. A J-beta primer mix and a sample-barcoded 5' primer were used in a second PCR of roughly 6 to 12 cycles. TCRdb re-derived calls from the 5' RACE reads in MiXCR, one entry per CDR3 protein. The sample records almost 300,000 distinct CDR3 sequences, roughly 26% being singletons. Specimen: blood. These receptor sequences come from a woman in her 70s in good health.

This clonotype was seen a few times. V usage is TRBV20-1 and J usage is TRBJ2-1; D gene unclear. The CDR3 is made up of 13 amino acids. CDR1 is DFQATT and CDR2 is SNEGSKA in the germline V gene (reference sequence). V was cut by 4 bases and J by 3 bases, with 10 bases left in between. The chain's CDR3 is CSAILRIYNEQFF. CDR3 DNA sequence: TGCAGTGCTATACTAAGGATCTACAATGAGCAGTTCTTC.

This chain links TRBV20-1 with TRBJ2-3; possibly TRBD1 or TRBD2 for D (5 bases each). Trimming shortened V by 4 bases and J by 0 bases, and 8 bases separated the two germline ends. From germline, CDR1 is DFQATT and CDR2 SNEGSKA (reference sequence). This CDR3 comprises 13 residues. In DNA, the CDR3 is TGCAGTGCTAATGAGGGGAGCACAGATACGCAGTATTTT. Protein: CSANEGSTDTQYF.

This clonotype was seen a few times. The V and J genes are TRBV29-1 and TRBJ1-3, with unresolved D. Germline CDR1 is SQVTM and CDR2 is ANQGSEA. This CDR3 region has 14 residues. Trimming took off 1 base at V and 4 bases at J, with 11 bases between the two ends. The CDR3 bases are TGCAGCGTTGAAGTTCACAGTTCAGGAAACACCATATATTTT. Translation gives CSVEVHSSGNTIYF.

This sequence joins TRBV20-1 and TRBJ2-6; D is possibly TRBD1 (6 bases). This CDR3 has 15 amino acids. V lost 6 bases, J lost 4 bases, and 16 bases lay in between. Germline values: CDR1 DFQATT, CDR2 SNEGSKA (reference sequence). The CDR3 is CSAPDRSAGANVLTF. Here the CDR3 DNA reads TGCAGTGCACCTGACAGGTCCGCAGGGGCCAACGTCCTGACTTTC.

The chain couples TRBV20-1 to TRBJ1-2; D unresolved. There are 17 residues in the CDR3. V was clipped by 6 bases and J by 2 bases, with 25 bases between them. Germline values: CDR1 DFQATT, CDR2 SNEGSKA (reference sequence). The DNA of the CDR3 is TGCAGTGCCGACATATTAAGCCGACAAGATGTAAACTATGGCTACACCTTC. Translation gives CSADILSRQDVNYGYTF.

A few counts support this clonotype. The chain has TRBV5-8 and TRBJ2-7; weak D call: TRBD1 (7 bases). Deletions cut 4 bases from V and 3 bases from J, with 14 bases between. Looked up from germline, CDR1 is SGHTS and CDR2 is YDEGEE. The CDR3 length is 14 residues. This CDR3 reads CASSPGDRDYEQYF. The CDR3, as DNA: TGTGCCAGCAGCCCGGGGGACAGAGACTACGAGCAGTACTTC. The full variable domain, with the rest looked up from reference TRBV5-8 and TRBJ2-7, is EAGVTQSPTHLIKTRGQQATLRCSPISGHTSVYWYQQALGLGLQFLLWYDEGEERNRGNFPPRFSGRQFPNYSSELNVNALELEDSALYLCASSPGDRDYEQYFGPGTRLTVT.

The rearrangement joins TRBV29-1 to TRBJ2-1; D unresolved. Trimming took off 3 bases at V and 4 bases at J, with 7 bases between the two ends. The CDR3 consists of 12 residues. Germline V CDR1 and CDR2: SQVTM, ANQGSEA. The CDR3 nucleotides read TGCAGCGTTGATGCGGAGTACAATGAGCAGTTCTTC. Residues: CSVDAEYNEQFF.

The chain uses TRBV10-3 and TRBJ2-5, with 12 bases aligning to TRBD2. The CDR3 spans 15 residues. The V and J ends lost 6 bases and 9 bases, in that order; junction bases with no gene match: 11. CDR1 and CDR2 (germline): ENHRY, SYGVKD. CDR3 protein: CAISLAGGKKEAQYF. In nucleotides, the CDR3 is TGTGCCATCAGCCTAGCGGGGGGGAAAAAGGAGGCCCAGTACTTC.

Here the CDR3 reads CASSLDSAYNEQFF. CDR3 in DNA: TGTGCCAGCAGCCTCGACTCCGCCTACAATGAGCAGTTCTTC. J is TRBJ2-5 and V is TRBV7-3; unclear D gene. The J call may be faulty, since TRBJ2-1 better matches the DNA end. CDR3 length: 14 amino acids. Germline lookup yields CDR1 SGHTA and CDR2 FQGTGA.

In its sample, this clonotype ranks as medium-sized. The chain carries TRBV6-2 or TRBV6-3 and TRBJ1-1, with 7 bases matching TRBD1. The germline gives CDR1 MNHEY, CDR2 SVGEGT. The ends lost 6 bases at V and 0 bases at J; junction bases unmatched: 4. CDR3 size: 14 residues. The CDR3: CASSSQGVNTEAFF. The CDR3 region has the DNA TGTGCCAGCAGCTCCCAGGGGGTGAACACTGAAGCTTTCTTT.

The chain uses TRBV5-6 and TRBJ1-4; D is uncertain. The CDR3 has 17 amino acids. Germline assignment: CDR1 SGHDT and CDR2 YYEEEE. V lost 1 base, J lost 4 bases, and 17 bases lay in between. CDR3 loop: CASSLLEGGSDNEKLFF. The DNA for the CDR3 is TGTGCCAGCAGCTTGTTAGAGGGCGGTTCGGATAATGAAAAACTGTTTTTT.

The chain joins TRBV20-1 to TRBJ2-3; 10 positions agree with TRBD1. The CDR3 covers 15 residues. In germline, CDR1 is DFQATT, CDR2 SNEGSKA (reference sequence). Trimming took 5 bases from V and 3 from J; bases not matched to a gene: 8. The CDR3 reads CSARPGQGMTDTQYF. CDR3 nucleotides: TGCAGTGCTCGGCCGGGACAGGGGATGACAGATACGCAGTATTTT.

This clonotype was counted between two and nine times. The chain uses TRBV6-4 and TRBJ2-1, with D possibly being TRBD1 or TRBD2 (5 bases each). Germline V lookup: CDR1 MRHNA, CDR2 SNTAGT. V gave up 2 bases and J gave up 7 bases, with 15 bases separating them. This CDR3 spans 15 amino acids. The CDR3 region is CASSDEGLGQNEQFF. The CDR3 nucleotides are TGTGCCAGCAGTGACGAGGGATTGGGGCAGAATGAGCAGTTCTTC.

In this sample, this clonotype turned up a few times. The chain has TRBV25-1 and TRBJ2-3; 10 bases agree with TRBD1. CDR1 and CDR2 from the germline V gene are MGHDK and SYGVNS. Trimming took 4 bases from V and 4 from J; bases not matched to a gene: 11. CDR3 length: 17 residues. The CDR3 DNA reads TGTGCCAGCAGTGGATCCCTCGGGACAGGGGCCGCAGATACGCAGTATTTT. Protein sequence: CASSGSLGTGAADTQYF.

This chain links TRBV20-1 with TRBJ2-1; D uncertain. There are 12 residues in the CDR3. Deletions cut 2 bases from V and 5 bases from J, with 7 bases between. Per the germline V gene, CDR1 is DFQATT and CDR2 is SNEGSKA (reference sequence). The chain's CDR3 is CSARPFDNEQFF. The CDR3 bases are TGCAGTGCTAGACCCTTCGACAATGAGCAGTTCTTC.

The chain combines TRBV10-3 with TRBJ2-2; no firm D call. Germline V lookup: CDR1 ENHRY, CDR2 SYGVKD. This CDR3 has 14 amino acids. Trimming removed 10 bases from V and 1 base from J, with 13 bases in between. The CDR3 loop is CASSHQVNTGELFF. CDR3 bases: TGTGCCAGCTCCCATCAGGTGAACACCGGGGAGCTGTTTTTT.

The chain carries TRBV2 and TRBJ2-7, with TRBD2 identical over 8 bases. J was trimmed by 3 bases and V by 4 bases; bases with no gene match: 8. The CDR3 has 15 amino acids. Germline loops: CDR1 SNHLY, CDR2 FYNNEI. The CDR3 region has the DNA TGTGCCAGCAGTGTCGGGAGGGCCTTCAGCTACGAGCAGTACGTC. Translating it yields CASSVGRAFSYEQYV.

The chain joins TRBV5-1 to TRBJ2-5; D uncertain. Trimming removed 1 base at V and 1 base at J, with 11 bases between. Germline V CDR1 and CDR2: SGHRS, YFSETQ. This CDR3 contains 15 residues. The CDR3 coding sequence is TGCGCCAGCAGCTTGAGGGCAGCCTTCCAAGAGACCCAGTACTTC. Translated: CASSLRAAFQETQYF.

The CDR3 nucleotides are TGTGCCGGAACCTCGGGACGGAGCACCTACGAGCAGTACTTC. Its protein is CAGTSGRSTYEQYF. V usage is TRBV7-9 and J usage is TRBJ2-7; D tentatively fits TRBD1 or TRBD2 (5 bases each). The CDR3 covers 14 residues. CDR1 SEHNR and CDR2 FQNEAQ come from the germline V gene (reference sequence). V lost 11 bases to trimming and J lost 2 bases, with 19 bases between them.

This clonotype was counted only a few times. The chain has TRBV12-3 or TRBV12-4 and TRBJ2-4; maybe TRBD1 (6 bases). V lost 5 bases and J 3 bases, leaving 14 bases between the germline ends. The CDR3 extends over 15 amino acids. The CDR3 bases are TGTGCCAGCAGTCCCGAACAGGGAATCAAAAACATTCAGTACTTC. This sequence encodes CASSPEQGIKNIQYF.

There are a few counts of this clonotype. The gene calls are TRBV7-9 and TRBJ2-3; TRBD2 matches at 8 bases. The CDR3 consists of 15 residues. Per the germline V gene, CDR1 is SEHNR and CDR2 is FQNEAQ (reference sequence). The J segment lost 6 bases and the V segment lost 5 bases, leaving 10 bases of the junction unmatched. CDR3 in DNA: TGTGCCAGCAGCCCGGGACTAGTAGCACCTGATACGCAGTATTTT. It translates to CASSPGLVAPDTQYF.